The rows below give T cell receptor beta chains drawn from one sample of a study of OX40 agonist ivuxolimab in advanced cancers. Produced via immunoSEQ multiplex PCR; TCRdb's table is partial and in-frame only. There are about 14,000 clones in the sample; about 78% occur only once, and 15% to 20% lies in the top ten. This specimen was CD4+ or CD8+ T cells sorted from blood, taken in a trial of the OX40 agonist ivuxolimab. The receptors shown here come from an adult with an advanced solid tumor such as melanoma, head and neck, liver or kidney cancer. The CDR3 runs from the conserved cysteine through the conserved F or W. Each record gives: D gene, V gene, J gene, clone size, CDR3 protein, CDR3 DNA. D genes are given only for firm matches. The size of a clone is reported for some rows only, either as once, few or many, or as a class for expanded clones.

-,TRBV25-1,TRBJ1-1,-,CASSEGASTEAFF,TGTGCCAGCAGTGAAGGGGCCAGCACTGAAGCTTTCTTT
TRBD1,TRBV7-9,TRBJ2-7,-,CASKGQDHYEQYF,TGTGCCAGCAAGGGACAGGACCACTACGAGCAGTACTTC
-,TRBV15,TRBJ1-6,-,CATSRDVGNNSPLHF,TGTGCCACCAGCAGAGATGTAGGAAATAATTCACCCCTCCACTTT
-,TRBV21-1,TRBJ2-7,once,CARKSFEQYF,TGTGCCAGGAAAAGTTTCGAGCAGTACTTC
TRBD1,TRBV5-1,TRBJ1-1,-,CASAGQGEAFF,TGCGCCAGCGCAGGACAGGGTGAAGCTTTCTTT
-,TRBV7-8,TRBJ2-3,few,CASSLLRASTDTQYF,TGTGCCAGCAGCTTACTCCGGGCTAGCACAGATACGCAGTATTTT
TRBD1,TRBV9,TRBJ1-2,-,CASSLAGGFYGYTF,TGTGCCAGCAGCTTGGCAGGGGGCTTCTATGGCTACACCTTC
TRBD1,TRBV13,TRBJ2-7,-,CASSYGTEGYEQYF,TGTGCCAGCAGCTACGGGACAGAGGGCTACGAGCAGTACTTC
TRBD1,TRBV10-3,TRBJ2-5,-,CAIRETGLEETQYF,TGTGCCATCAGGGAGACAGGGTTGGAAGAGACCCAGTACTTC
-,TRBV27,TRBJ2-1,-,CASSPSYNEQFF,TGTGCCAGCAGTCCGAGCTACAATGAGCAGTTCTTC
-,TRBV7-6,TRBJ2-3,-,CASSFVGTTQDTQYF,TGTGCCAGCAGCTTCGTGGGTACTACCCAAGATACGCAGTATTTT
TRBD2,TRBV6-4,TRBJ2-5,-,CASSDSVAGGPETQYF,TGTGCCAGCAGTGACTCGGTAGCGGGGGGGCCGGAGACCCAGTACTTC
-,TRBV19,TRBJ1-2,once,CASSIDFGLYGYTF,TGTGCCAGTAGTATAGATTTTGGGCTCTATGGCTACACCTTC
TRBD1,TRBV27,TRBJ2-7,-,CASSRGTGAHEQYF,TGTGCCAGCAGTAGGGGGACAGGGGCCCACGAGCAGTACTTC
-,TRBV20-1,TRBJ2-1,-,CSAGGNEQFF,TGCAGTGCAGGGGGCAATGAGCAGTTCTTC
-,TRBV29-1,TRBJ2-3,-,CSLNTDTQYF,TGCAGCCTAAACACAGATACGCAGTATTTT